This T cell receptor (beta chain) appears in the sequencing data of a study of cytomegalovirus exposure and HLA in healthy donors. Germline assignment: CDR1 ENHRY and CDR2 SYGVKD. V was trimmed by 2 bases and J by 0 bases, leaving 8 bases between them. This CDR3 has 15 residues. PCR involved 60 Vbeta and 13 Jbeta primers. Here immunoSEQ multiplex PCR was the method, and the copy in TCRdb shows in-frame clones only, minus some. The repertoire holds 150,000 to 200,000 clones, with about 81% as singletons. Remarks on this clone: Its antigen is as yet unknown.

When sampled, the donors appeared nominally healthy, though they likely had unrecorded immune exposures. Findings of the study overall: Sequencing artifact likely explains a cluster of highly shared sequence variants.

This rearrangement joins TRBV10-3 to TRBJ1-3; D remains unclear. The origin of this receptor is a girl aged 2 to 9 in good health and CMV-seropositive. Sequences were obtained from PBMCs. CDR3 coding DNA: TGTGCCATCAGTGAGACCCCGGTCTCTGGAAACACCATATATTTT. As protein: CAISETPVSGNTIYF.